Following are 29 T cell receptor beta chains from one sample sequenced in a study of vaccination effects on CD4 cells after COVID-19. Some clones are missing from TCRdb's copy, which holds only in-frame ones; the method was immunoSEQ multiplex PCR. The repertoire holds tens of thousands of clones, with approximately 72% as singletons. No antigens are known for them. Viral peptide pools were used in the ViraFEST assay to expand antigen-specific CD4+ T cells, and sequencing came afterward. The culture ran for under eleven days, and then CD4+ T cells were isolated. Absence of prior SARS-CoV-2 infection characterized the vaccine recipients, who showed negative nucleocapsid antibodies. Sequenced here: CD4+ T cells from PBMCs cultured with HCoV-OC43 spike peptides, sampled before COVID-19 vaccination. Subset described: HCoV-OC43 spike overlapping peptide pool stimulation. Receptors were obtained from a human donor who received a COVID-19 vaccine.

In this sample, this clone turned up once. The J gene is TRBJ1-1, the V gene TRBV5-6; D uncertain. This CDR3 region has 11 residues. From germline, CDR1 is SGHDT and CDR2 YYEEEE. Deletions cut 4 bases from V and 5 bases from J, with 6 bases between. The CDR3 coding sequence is TGTGCCAGCAGCCGTGGTACTGAAGCTTTCTTT. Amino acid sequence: CASSRGTEAFF.

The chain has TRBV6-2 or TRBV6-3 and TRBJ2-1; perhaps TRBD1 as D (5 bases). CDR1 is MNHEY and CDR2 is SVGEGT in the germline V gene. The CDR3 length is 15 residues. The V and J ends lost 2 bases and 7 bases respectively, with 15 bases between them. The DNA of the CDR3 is TGTGCCAGCAGTTACGATGCCTCAGGGATTAATGAGCAGTTCTTC. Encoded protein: CASSYDASGINEQFF.

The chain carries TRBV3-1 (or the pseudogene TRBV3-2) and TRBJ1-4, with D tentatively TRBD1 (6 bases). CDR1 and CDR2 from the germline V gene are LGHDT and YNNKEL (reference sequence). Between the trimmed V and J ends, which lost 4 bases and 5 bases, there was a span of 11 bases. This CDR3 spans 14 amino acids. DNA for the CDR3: TGTGCCAGCAGCCGGAGGACAGAGAATGAAAAACTGTTTTTT. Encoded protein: CASSRRTENEKLFF.

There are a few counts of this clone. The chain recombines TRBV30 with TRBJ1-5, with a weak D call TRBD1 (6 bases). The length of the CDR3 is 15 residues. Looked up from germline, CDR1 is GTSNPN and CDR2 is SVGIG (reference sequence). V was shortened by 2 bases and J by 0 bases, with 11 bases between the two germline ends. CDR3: CAWSTQGYSNQPQHF. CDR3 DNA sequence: TGTGCCTGGAGTACTCAGGGGTATAGCAATCAGCCCCAGCATTTT.

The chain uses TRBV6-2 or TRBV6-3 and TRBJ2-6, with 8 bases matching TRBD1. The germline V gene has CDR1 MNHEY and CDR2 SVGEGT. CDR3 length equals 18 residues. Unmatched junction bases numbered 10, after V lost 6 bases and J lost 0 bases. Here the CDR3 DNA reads TGTGCCAGCAGCCCGGGGACAGGCGCTCCCTCTGGGGCCAACGTCCTGACTTTC. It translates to CASSPGTGAPSGANVLTF.

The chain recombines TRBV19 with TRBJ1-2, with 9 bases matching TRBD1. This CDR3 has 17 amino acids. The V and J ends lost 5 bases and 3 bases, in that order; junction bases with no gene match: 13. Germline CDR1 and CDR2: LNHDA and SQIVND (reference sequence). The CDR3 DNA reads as TGTGCCAGTAGTCCAATACCCGGGACAGGGCTTTACTATGGCTACACCTTC. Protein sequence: CASSPIPGTGLYYGYTF.

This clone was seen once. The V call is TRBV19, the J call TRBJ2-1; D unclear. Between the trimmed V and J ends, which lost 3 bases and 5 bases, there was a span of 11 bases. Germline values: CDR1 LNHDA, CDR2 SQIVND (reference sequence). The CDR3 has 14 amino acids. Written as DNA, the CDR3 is TGTGCCAGTAGTATCACGGGTCCGCACAATGAGCAGTTCTTC. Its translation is CASSITGPHNEQFF.

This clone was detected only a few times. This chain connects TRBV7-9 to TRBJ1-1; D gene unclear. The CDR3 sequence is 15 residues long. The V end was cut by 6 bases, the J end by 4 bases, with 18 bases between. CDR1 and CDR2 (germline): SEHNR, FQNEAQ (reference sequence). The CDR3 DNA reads TGTGCCAGCAGGAGAGCGACGGGTTTCGGCACTGAAGCTTTCTTT. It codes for CASRRATGFGTEAFF.

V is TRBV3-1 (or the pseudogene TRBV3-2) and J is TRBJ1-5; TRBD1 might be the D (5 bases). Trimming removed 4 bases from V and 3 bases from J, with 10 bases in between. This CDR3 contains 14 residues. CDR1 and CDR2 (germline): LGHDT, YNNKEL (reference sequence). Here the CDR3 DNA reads TGTGCCAGCAGCCTCGGACACCTCAATCAGCCCCAGCATTTT. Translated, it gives CASSLGHLNQPQHF.

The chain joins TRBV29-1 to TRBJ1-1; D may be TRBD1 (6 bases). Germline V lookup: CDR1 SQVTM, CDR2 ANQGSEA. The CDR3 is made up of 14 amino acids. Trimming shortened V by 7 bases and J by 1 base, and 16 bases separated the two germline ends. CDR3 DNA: TGCAGCGGGAAAAGACAGGAACGGAACACTGAAGCTTTCTTT. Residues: CSGKRQERNTEAFF.

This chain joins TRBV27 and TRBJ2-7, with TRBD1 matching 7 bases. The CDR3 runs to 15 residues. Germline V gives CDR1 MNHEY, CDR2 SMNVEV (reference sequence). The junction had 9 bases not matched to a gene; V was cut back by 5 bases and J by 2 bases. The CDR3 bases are TGTGCCAGCAGTCCCCTTGGGACAGTTCCCTACGAGCAGTACGTC. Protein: CASSPLGTVPYEQYV.

The CDR3 nucleotides read TGTGCCTGGAGCGACAGGGAAGATCAGCCCCAGCATTTT. Protein sequence: CAWSDREDQPQHF. The chain joins TRBV30 to TRBJ1-5; 7 nucleotides align to TRBD1. In germline, CDR1 is GTSNPN, CDR2 SVGIG (reference sequence). This CDR3 has 13 amino acids. Losses at the gene ends were 3 bases for V and 5 bases for J; bases not matched to a gene: 4. Combining the CDR3 with reference TRBV30 and TRBJ1-5 gives the whole variable domain SQTIHQWPATLVQPVGSPLSLECTVEGTSNPNLYWYRQAAGRGLQLLFYSVGIGQISSEVPQNLSASRPQDRQFILSSKKLLLSDSGFYLCAWSDREDQPQHFGDGTRLSIL.

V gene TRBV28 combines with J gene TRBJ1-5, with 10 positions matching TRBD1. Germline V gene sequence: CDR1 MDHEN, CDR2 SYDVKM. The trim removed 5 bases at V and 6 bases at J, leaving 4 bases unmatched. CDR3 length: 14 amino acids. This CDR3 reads CASSLGTGVQPQHF. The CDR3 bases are TGTGCCAGCAGTCTAGGGACAGGGGTTCAGCCCCAGCATTTT.

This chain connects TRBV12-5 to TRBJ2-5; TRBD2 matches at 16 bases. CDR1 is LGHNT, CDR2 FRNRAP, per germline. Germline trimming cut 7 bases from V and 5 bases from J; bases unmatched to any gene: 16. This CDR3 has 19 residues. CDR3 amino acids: CASADGTSGGARGWETQYF. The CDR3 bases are TGTGCTAGTGCCGACGGGACTAGCGGGGGGGCTAGGGGGTGGGAGACCCAGTACTTC.

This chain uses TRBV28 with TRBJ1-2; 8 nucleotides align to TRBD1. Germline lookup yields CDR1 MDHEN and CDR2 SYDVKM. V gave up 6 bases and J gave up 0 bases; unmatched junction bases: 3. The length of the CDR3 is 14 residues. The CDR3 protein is CASRGTGTNYGYTF. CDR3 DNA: TGTGCCAGCAGAGGGACAGGAACTAACTATGGCTACACCTTC.

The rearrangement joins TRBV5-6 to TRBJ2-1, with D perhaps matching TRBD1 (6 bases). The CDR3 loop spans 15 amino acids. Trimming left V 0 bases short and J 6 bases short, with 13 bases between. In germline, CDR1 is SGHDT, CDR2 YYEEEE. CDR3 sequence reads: CASSLGTVTSNEQFF. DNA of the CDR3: TGTGCCAGCAGCTTGGGGACAGTAACCTCCAATGAGCAGTTCTTC.

The CDR3 reads CASSLLGPTTGELFF. CDR3 in DNA: TGTGCCAGCAGCTTATTGGGACCTACGACCGGGGAGCTGTTTTTT. This sequence joins TRBV7-2 and TRBJ2-2; D might be TRBD1 or TRBD2, each matching 5 bases. With 2 bases removed from V and 5 bases from J, the gap between germline ends came to 12 bases. This CDR3 contains 15 residues. Germline V gene lookup returns CDR1 SGHTA and CDR2 FQGNSA.

CDR3 coding DNA: TGTGCCAGTTCGGCCTTTAAGGGAACCGGCTATGGCTACACCTTC. This translates into CASSAFKGTGYGYTF. The V call is TRBV19, the J call TRBJ1-2; D not certain. The CDR3 loop spans 15 amino acids. Germline loops: CDR1 LNHDA, CDR2 SQIVND (reference sequence). Between the trimmed V and J ends, which lost 8 bases and 4 bases, there was a span of 20 bases.

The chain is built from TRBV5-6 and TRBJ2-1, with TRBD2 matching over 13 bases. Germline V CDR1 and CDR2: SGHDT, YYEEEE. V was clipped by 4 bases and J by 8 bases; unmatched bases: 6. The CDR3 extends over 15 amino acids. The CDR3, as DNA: TGTGCCAGCAGCACTAGCGGGGGGGGTCGCTATGAGCAGTTCTTC. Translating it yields CASSTSGGGRYEQFF.

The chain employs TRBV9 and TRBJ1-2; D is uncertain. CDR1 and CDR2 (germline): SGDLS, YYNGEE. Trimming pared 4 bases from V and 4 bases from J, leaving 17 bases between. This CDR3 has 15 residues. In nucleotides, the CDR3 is TGTGCCAGCAGCCCCTCTTCTCTAGGTAGCTATGGCTACACCTTC. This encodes CASSPSSLGSYGYTF.

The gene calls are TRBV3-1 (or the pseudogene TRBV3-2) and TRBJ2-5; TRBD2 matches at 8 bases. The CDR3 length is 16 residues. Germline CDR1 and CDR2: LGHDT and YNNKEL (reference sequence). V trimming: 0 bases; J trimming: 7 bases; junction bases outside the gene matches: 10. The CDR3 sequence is CASSQERGTRGGTQYF. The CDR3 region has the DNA TGTGCCAGCAGCCAAGAGAGGGGGACTAGGGGAGGGACCCAGTACTTC.

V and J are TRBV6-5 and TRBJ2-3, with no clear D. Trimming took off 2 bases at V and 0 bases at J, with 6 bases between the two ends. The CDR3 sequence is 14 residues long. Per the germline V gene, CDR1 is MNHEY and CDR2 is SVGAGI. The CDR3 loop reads CASSYLTSTDTQYF. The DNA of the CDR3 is TGTGCCAGCAGTTACCTTACTAGCACAGATACGCAGTATTTT.

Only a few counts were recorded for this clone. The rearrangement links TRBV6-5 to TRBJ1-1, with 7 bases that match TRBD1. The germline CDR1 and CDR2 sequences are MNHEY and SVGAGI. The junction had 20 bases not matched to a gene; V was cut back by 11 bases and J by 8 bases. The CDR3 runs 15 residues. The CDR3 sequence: CAVLREGAGAKEAFF. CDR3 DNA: TGTGCCGTACTCCGGGAGGGGGCAGGGGCCAAGGAAGCTTTCTTT.

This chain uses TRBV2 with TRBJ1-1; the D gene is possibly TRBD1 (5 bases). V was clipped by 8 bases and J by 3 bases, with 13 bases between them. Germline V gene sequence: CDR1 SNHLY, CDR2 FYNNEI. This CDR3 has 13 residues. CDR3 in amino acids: CASGSQGDTEAFF. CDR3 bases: TGTGCCAGCGGTAGTCAGGGTGACACTGAAGCTTTCTTT. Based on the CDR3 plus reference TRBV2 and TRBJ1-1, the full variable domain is EPEVTQTPSHQVTQMGQEVILRCVPISNHLYFYWYRQILGQKVEFLVSFYNNEISEKSEIFDDQFSVERPDGSNFTLKIRSTKLEDSAMYFCASGSQGDTEAFFGQGTRLTVV.

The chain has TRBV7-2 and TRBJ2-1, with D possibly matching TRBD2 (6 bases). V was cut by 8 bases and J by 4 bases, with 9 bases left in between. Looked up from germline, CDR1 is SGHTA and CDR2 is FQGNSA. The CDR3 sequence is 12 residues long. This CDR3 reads CASGGAYNEQFF. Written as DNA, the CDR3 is TGTGCCAGCGGCGGGGCGTACAATGAGCAGTTCTTC.

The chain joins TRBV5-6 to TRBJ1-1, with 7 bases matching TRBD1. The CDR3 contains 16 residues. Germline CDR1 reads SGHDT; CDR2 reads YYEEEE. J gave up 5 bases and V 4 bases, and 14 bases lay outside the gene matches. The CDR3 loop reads CASSLQQGWSETEAFF. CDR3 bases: TGTGCCAGCAGCCTACAACAGGGGTGGAGTGAAACTGAAGCTTTCTTT. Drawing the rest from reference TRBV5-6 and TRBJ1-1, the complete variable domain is DAGVTQSPTHLIKTRGQQVTLRCSPKSGHDTVSWYQQALGQGPQFIFQYYEEEERQRGNFPDRFSGHQFPNYSSELNVNALLLGDSALYLCASSLQQGWSETEAFFGQGTRLTVV.

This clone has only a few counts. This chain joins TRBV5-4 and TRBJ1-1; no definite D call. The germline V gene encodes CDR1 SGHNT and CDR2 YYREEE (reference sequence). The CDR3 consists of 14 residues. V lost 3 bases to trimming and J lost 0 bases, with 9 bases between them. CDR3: CASSSGVLNTEAFF. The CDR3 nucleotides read TGTGCCAGCAGCTCGGGAGTCCTGAACACTGAAGCTTTCTTT.

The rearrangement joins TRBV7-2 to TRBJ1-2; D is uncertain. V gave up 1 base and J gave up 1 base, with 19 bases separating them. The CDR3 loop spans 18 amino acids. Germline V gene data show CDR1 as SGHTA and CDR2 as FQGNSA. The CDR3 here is CASSLEVNRKVLNYGYTF. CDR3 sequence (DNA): TGTGCCAGCAGCTTAGAGGTCAACAGAAAGGTCCTTAACTATGGCTACACCTTC.

As DNA, the CDR3 is TGTGCCGCAGAAGACAGGGGCTACGAGCAGTACGTC. This translates into CAAEDRGYEQYV. The V call is TRBV6-5, the J call TRBJ2-7; TRBD1 matches 8 bases. With V trimmed by 11 bases and J by 3 bases, 6 bases remained unmatched. Germline loops: CDR1 MNHEY, CDR2 SVGAGI. This CDR3 region has 12 residues.